Listed below are T cell receptor beta chains from one sample, sequenced in a study of graft-versus-host responses after intestinal transplantation. Method: immunoSEQ multiplex PCR; TCRdb's copy keeps in-frame clones and lacks some. Of around 100,000 clones listed, more than 85% are singletons. These receptors' antigens are unknown. Sequenced here: unstimulated CD4+ T cells sorted from spleen or lymph node cells, sampled before transplant. These receptors all come from a human donor who was the organ donor for an intestinal transplant. CDR3s include the opening cysteine and the closing phenylalanine or tryptophan.

CDR3 protein: CAWRNRPDYGYTF
V gene: TRBV30
J gene: TRBJ1-2

CDR3 protein: CASSLALAEYNEQFF
V gene: TRBV5-1
J gene: TRBJ2-1

CDR3 protein: CASSEVRTSGSTDTQYF
V gene: TRBV10-1
J gene: TRBJ2-3

CDR3 protein: CAITEPGGRGNGYTF
V gene: TRBV10-3
J gene: TRBJ1-2

CDR3 protein: CASESTGNTIYF
V gene: TRBV7-9
J gene: TRBJ1-3

CDR3 protein: CASSVGAGTNYGYTF
V gene: TRBV9
J gene: TRBJ1-2

CDR3 protein: CAWSTTSGGTMLQETQYF
V gene: TRBV30
J gene: TRBJ2-5

CDR3 protein: CAWSYSGGFNEKLFF
V gene: TRBV30
J gene: TRBJ1-4

CDR3 protein: CASSLEARRNTEAFF
V gene: TRBV7-2
J gene: TRBJ1-1

CDR3 protein: CASSYSPPDRADTQYF
V gene: TRBV6-6
J gene: TRBJ2-3

CDR3 protein: CATATGGSYNEQFF
V gene: TRBV4-1
J gene: TRBJ2-1